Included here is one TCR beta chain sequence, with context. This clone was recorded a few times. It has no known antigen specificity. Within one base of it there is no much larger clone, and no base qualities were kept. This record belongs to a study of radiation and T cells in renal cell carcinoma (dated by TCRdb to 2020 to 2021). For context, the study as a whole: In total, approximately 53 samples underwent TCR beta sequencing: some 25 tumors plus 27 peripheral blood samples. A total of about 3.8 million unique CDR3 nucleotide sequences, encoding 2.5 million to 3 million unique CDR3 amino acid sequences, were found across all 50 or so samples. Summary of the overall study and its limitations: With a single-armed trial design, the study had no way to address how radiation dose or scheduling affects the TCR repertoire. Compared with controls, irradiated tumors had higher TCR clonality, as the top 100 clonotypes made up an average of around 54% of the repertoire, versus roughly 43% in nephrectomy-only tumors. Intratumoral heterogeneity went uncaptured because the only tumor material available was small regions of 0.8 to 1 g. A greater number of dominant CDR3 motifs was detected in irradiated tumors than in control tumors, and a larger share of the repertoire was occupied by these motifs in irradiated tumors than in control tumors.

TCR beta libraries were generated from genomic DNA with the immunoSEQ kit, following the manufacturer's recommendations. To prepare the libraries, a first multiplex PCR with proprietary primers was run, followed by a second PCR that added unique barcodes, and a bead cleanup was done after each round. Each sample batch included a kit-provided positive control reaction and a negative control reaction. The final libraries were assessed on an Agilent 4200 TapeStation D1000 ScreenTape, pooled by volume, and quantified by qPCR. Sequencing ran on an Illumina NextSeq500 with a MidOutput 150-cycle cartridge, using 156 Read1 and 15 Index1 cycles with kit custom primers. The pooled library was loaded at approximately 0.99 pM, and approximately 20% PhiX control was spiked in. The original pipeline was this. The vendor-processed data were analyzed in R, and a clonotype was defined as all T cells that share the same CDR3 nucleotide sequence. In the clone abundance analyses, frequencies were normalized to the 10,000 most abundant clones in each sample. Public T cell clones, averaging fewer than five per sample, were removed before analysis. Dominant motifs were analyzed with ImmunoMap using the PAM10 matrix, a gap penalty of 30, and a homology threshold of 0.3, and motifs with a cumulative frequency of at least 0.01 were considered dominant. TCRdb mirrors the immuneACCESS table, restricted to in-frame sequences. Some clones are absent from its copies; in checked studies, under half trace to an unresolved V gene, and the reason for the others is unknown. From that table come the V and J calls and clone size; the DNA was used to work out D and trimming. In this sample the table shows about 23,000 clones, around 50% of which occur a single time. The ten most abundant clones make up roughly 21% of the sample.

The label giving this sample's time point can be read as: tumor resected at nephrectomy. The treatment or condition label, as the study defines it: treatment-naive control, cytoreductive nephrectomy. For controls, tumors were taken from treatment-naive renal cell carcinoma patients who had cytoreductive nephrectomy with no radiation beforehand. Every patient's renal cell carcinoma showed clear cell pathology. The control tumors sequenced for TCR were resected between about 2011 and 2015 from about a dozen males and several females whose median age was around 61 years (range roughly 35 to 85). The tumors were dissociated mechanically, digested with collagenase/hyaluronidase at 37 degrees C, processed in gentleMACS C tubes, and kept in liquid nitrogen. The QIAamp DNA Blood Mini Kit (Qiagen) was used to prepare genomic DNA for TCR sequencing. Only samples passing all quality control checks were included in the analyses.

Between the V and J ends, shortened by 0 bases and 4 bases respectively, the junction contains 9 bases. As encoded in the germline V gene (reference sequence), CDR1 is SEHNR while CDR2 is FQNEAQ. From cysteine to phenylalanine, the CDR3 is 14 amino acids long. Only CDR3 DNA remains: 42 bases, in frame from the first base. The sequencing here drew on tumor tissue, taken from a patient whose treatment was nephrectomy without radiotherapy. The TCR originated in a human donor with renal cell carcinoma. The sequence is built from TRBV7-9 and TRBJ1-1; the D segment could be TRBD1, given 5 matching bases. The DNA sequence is TGTGCCAGCAGCTTAGCAAGGGGCGGCACTGAAGCTTTCTTT. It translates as CASSLARGGTEAFF.